Given below is one T cell receptor beta chain in context. Its matching antigen is unknown. The data originate from a study of T cell responses to AZD1222 COVID-19 vaccine. Clones were read by immunoSEQ multiplex PCR, and TCRdb kept only the in-frame ones, dropping some. The sample yields some 140,000 clones, around 90% seen once. General study findings and limits: Within unmutated variant regions lay the reported targets of nearly half of spike-specific TCRs.

CDR1 is MNHEY and CDR2 is SVGAGI in the germline V gene. Trimming cost V 10 bases and J 3 bases; bases outside gene matches: 1. The CDR3 sequence is 11 residues long. The clonotype originates from an adult who received the AZD1222 COVID-19 vaccine. J is TRBJ2-3 and V is TRBV6-5; 7 nucleotides match TRBD2. This specimen consisted of peripheral blood, obtained 28 days after the second AZD1222 dose. The CDR3 loop is CATGRTDTQYF. CDR3 DNA: TGTGCCACCGGGAGGACAGATACGCAGTATTTT.